A single sample is the source of the 24 T cell receptor beta chains below, sequenced in a study of blood T cell repertoires in COVID-19. Sequenced by immunoSEQ multiplex PCR; TCRdb stores in-frame clones only, minus some. The data contain tens of thousands of clones, around 90% of them singletons. What was sequenced was peripheral blood. The source is a man aged 45 to 65 with COVID-19, enrolled during active disease.

The chain combines TRBV4-2 with TRBJ1-2, with D possibly matching TRBD1 (5 bases). CDR3 size: 15 residues. Germline V CDR1 and CDR2: LGHNA, YNFKEQ. The V end lost 9 bases, the J end lost 8 bases, and 25 bases lay between the germline ends. For the CDR3, the DNA is TGTGCCAGTCAAACGGGGGACGGGTCGCAGGGAGGCTACACCTTC. Translated: CASQTGDGSQGGYTF.

This clone occurred a few times. The chain carries TRBV27 and TRBJ1-1; D might be TRBD1 (5 bases). The germline gives CDR1 MNHEY, CDR2 SMNVEV (reference sequence). This CDR3 spans 12 amino acids. Trimming took 9 bases from V and 2 from J, leaving 10 bases between them. CDR3 in amino acids: CASAGINTEAFF. CDR3 bases: TGTGCCAGTGCAGGGATTAACACTGAAGCTTTCTTT.

This clone was detected once. The chain employs TRBV6-1 and TRBJ2-7; tentative D call: TRBD1 (6 bases). This CDR3 comprises 14 residues. In germline, CDR1 is MNHNS, CDR2 SASEGT. Trimming took 2 bases from V and 2 from J, leaving 10 bases between them. CDR3 sequence reads: CASSEQGIPYEQYF. DNA of the CDR3: TGTGCCAGCAGTGAACAGGGGATCCCCTACGAGCAGTACTTC.

The V call is TRBV3-1 (or the pseudogene TRBV3-2), the J call TRBJ1-2, with 8 bases identical to TRBD1. Trimming at V came to 1 base and at J to 6 bases, leaving 10 bases not matched to a gene. Looked up from germline, CDR1 is LGHDT and CDR2 is YNNKEL (reference sequence). The CDR3 runs to 16 residues. The CDR3 spells CASSQGFQGAKDGYTF. DNA of the CDR3: TGTGCCAGCAGCCAAGGTTTTCAGGGGGCGAAGGATGGCTACACCTTC.

The chain employs TRBV18 and TRBJ2-3; D ambiguous. V lost 3 bases and J lost 0, with 13 bases in between. Germline CDR1 KGHSH, CDR2 LQKENI. The CDR3 contains 16 residues. CDR3 residues: CASSPPQISSTDTQYF. The CDR3 bases are TGTGCCAGCTCACCGCCACAGATCTCTAGCACAGATACGCAGTATTTT. The full variable domain, in which reference TRBV18 and TRBJ2-3 provide the parts outside the CDR3, is NAGVMQNPRHLVRRRGQEARLRCSPMKGHSHVYWYRQLPEEGLKFMVYLQKENIIDESGMPKERFSAEFPKEGPSILRIQQVVRGDSAAYFCASSPPQISSTDTQYFGPGTRLTVL.

This clone has only one observation. J is TRBJ1-2 and V is TRBV5-1, with 7 bases identical to TRBD1. This CDR3 has 13 amino acids. The junction had 3 bases not matched to a gene; V was cut back by 2 bases and J by 5 bases. CDR1 is SGHRS and CDR2 is YFSETQ in the germline V gene. The chain's CDR3 is CASSFDREYGYTF. CDR3 nucleotide sequence: TGCGCCAGCAGCTTTGACAGGGAATATGGCTACACCTTC.

The rearrangement joins TRBV27 to TRBJ1-6; no clear D gene. The CDR3 covers 13 residues. Trimming stripped 2 bases from V and 10 bases from J, with 9 bases between. The V gene's germline CDR1 is MNHEY and CDR2 SMNVEV (reference sequence). The CDR3 spells CASSLTSESPLHF. In DNA form, the CDR3 reads TGTGCCAGCAGTTTAACAAGTGAATCACCCCTCCACTTT.

This clone was detected only a few times. The gene calls are TRBV4-3 and TRBJ1-2; D is perhaps TRBD1 (5 bases). Between the trimmed V and J ends, which lost 0 bases and 2 bases, there was a span of 13 bases. Germline values: CDR1 LGHNA, CDR2 YSLEER. This CDR3 spans 16 amino acids. CDR3 coding DNA: TGCGCCAGCAGCCAAGAACCCCAGGGAAGAAACTATGGCTACACCTTC. This translates into CASSQEPQGRNYGYTF.

As DNA, the CDR3 is TGTGCCAGCAGTGAATTAATACGAGGTAAACTGTTTTTT. Translating gives CASSELIRGKLFF. This chain uses TRBV25-1 with TRBJ1-4, with unresolved D. The CDR3 runs 13 residues. Trimming removed 1 base at V and 11 bases at J, with 11 bases between. From germline, CDR1 is MGHDK and CDR2 SYGVNS.

The V gene is TRBV28, the J gene TRBJ2-4; D may be TRBD2 (8 bases). Germline CDR1 is MDHEN and CDR2 is SYDVKM. This CDR3 is 15 amino acids long. V gave up 3 bases and J gave up 8 bases, with 17 bases separating them. The CDR3 bases are TGTGCCAGCAGTTTTAGCGGGACAGACGGAGACATTCAGTACTTC. As protein: CASSFSGTDGDIQYF.

The gene calls are TRBV7-2 and TRBJ2-7; a possible D gene is TRBD1 (6 bases). CDR1 and CDR2 from the germline V gene are SGHTA and FQGNSA. Trimming removed 5 bases at V and 6 bases at J, with 20 bases between. This CDR3 comprises 15 residues. CDR3 region: CASSPSSPRGAEQYF. The DNA for the CDR3 is TGTGCCAGCAGCCCGTCATCCCCCAGGGGCGCCGAGCAGTACTTC.

This clone has more than one count but fewer than ten. The V and J genes are TRBV9 and TRBJ2-7; TRBD1 aligns across 9 bases. The J segment lost 1 base and the V segment lost 0 bases, leaving 2 bases of the junction unmatched. CDR1 and CDR2 (germline): SGDLS, YYNGEE. The CDR3 loop spans 15 amino acids. The CDR3 DNA is TGTGCCAGCAGCGTAGGTGGGACAGGGTCCTACGAGCAGTACTTC. Protein: CASSVGGTGSYEQYF.

CDR3 bases: TGTGCCAGCACCACGCAGACAGGGTATGGCTACACCTTC. Amino acid sequence: CASTTQTGYGYTF. This chain joins TRBV6-5 and TRBJ1-2, with 7 positions matching TRBD1. V shed 7 bases and J 5 bases; nucleotides not matched to a gene: 7. This CDR3 region has 13 residues. Germline loops: CDR1 MNHEY, CDR2 SVGAGI.

V is TRBV24-1 and J is TRBJ2-6, with TRBD2 as a possible D gene (6 bases). There are 16 residues in the CDR3. The germline gives CDR1 KGHDR, CDR2 SFDVKD. V dropped 6 bases and J dropped 0 bases, with 11 bases sitting between them. The CDR3 DNA sequence: TGTGCCACCAGTATGGCGGGGAACTCTGGGGCCAACGTCCTGACTTTC. Encoded protein: CATSMAGNSGANVLTF.

This chain connects TRBV7-3 to TRBJ2-3; D is perhaps TRBD1 (6 bases). CDR1 and CDR2 from the germline V gene are SGHTA and FQGTGA. Deletions cut 2 bases from V and 4 bases from J, with 10 bases between. CDR3 size: 14 residues. In DNA, the CDR3 is TGTGCCAGCAGCTTAGGGGCAGGGGCAGATACGCAGTATTTT. It yields the protein CASSLGAGADTQYF. The entire variable domain, with the rest obtained from reference TRBV7-3 and TRBJ2-3, is as follows: GAGVSQTPSNKVTEKGKYVELRCDPISGHTALYWYRQSLGQGPEFLIYFQGTGAADDSGLPNDRFFAVRPEGSVSTLKIQRTERGDSAVYLCASSLGAGADTQYFGPGTRLTVL.

The chain uses TRBV5-1 and TRBJ2-1; D gene ambiguous. The V end was cut by 5 bases, the J end by 9 bases, with 15 bases between. CDR3 size: 13 residues. Germline CDR1 reads SGHRS; CDR2 reads YFSETQ. The CDR3 here is CASSWANDGEQFF. CDR3 DNA: TGCGCCAGCAGTTGGGCGAATGACGGTGAGCAGTTCTTC.

This rearrangement joins TRBV5-1 to TRBJ1-1; tentatively, D is TRBD1 (6 bases). The germline gives CDR1 SGHRS, CDR2 YFSETQ. V was cut by 3 bases and J by 1 base, with 10 bases left in between. The CDR3 has 14 residues. Here the CDR3 DNA reads TGCGCCAGCAGCTCGACAGGACCGAACACTGAAGCTTTCTTT. Protein product: CASSSTGPNTEAFF. Combining the CDR3 with reference TRBV5-1 and TRBJ1-1 gives the whole variable domain KAGVTQTPRYLIKTRGQQVTLSCSPISGHRSVSWYQQTPGQGLQFLFEYFSETQRNKGNFPGRFSGRQFSNSRSEMNVSTLELGDSALYLCASSSTGPNTEAFFGQGTRLTVV.

This clone has only a few counts. The V call is TRBV10-3, the J call TRBJ1-2, with 7 bases aligning to TRBD1. The CDR3 sequence is 13 residues long. The junction had 12 bases not matched to a gene; V was cut back by 11 bases and J by 6 bases. Germline lookup yields CDR1 ENHRY and CDR2 SYGVKD. CDR3 bases: TGTGCCTTTAAACCGGGACAGAGCCATGGCTACACCTTC. As protein: CAFKPGQSHGYTF.

The chain employs TRBV6-6 and TRBJ1-5; 7 bases line up with TRBD1. CDR3 length: 16 residues. Losses at the gene ends were 6 bases for V and 0 bases for J; bases not matched to a gene: 8. The germline CDR1 and CDR2 sequences are MNHNY and SVGAGI (reference sequence). CDR3 nucleotides: TGTGCCAGCAGCCGACACGGGACAGATAGCAATCAGCCCCAGCATTTT. The encoded protein is CASSRHGTDSNQPQHF.

The CDR3 region is CASSFGGAYNEQFF. CDR3 nucleotides: TGTGCCAGCAGCTTCGGCGGGGCCTACAATGAGCAGTTCTTC. The chain recombines TRBV7-3 with TRBJ2-1; tentative D call: TRBD2 (6 bases). Germline loops: CDR1 SGHTA, CDR2 FQGTGA. Between the trimmed V and J ends, which lost 3 bases and 2 bases, there was a span of 8 bases. This CDR3 region has 14 residues.

In nucleotides, the CDR3 is TGTGCCAGCAGCCTTCTAACGACAGGCGCCTCCAACTATGGCTACACCTTC. Translating gives CASSLLTTGASNYGYTF. The J gene is TRBJ1-2, the V gene TRBV3-1 (or the pseudogene TRBV3-2); tentative D call: TRBD1 (6 bases). Trimming stripped 4 bases from V and 2 bases from J, with 20 bases between. CDR3 length: 17 amino acids. Germline lookup yields CDR1 LGHDT and CDR2 YNNKEL (reference sequence).

This chain uses TRBV6-5 with TRBJ2-7; 8 nucleotides match TRBD1. V lost 2 bases and J lost 4; bases outside the gene matches: 10. This CDR3 region has 16 residues. Germline CDR1 is MNHEY and CDR2 is SVGAGI. CDR3 loop: CASSYGRDRRQYEQYF. As DNA, the CDR3 is TGTGCCAGCAGTTACGGTAGGGACAGGAGGCAATACGAGCAGTACTTC.

The J gene is TRBJ1-5, the V gene TRBV30; D not resolved. Germline V gives CDR1 GTSNPN, CDR2 SVGIG (reference sequence). This CDR3 has 14 residues. The ends were cut back, 0 bases at V and 2 bases at J, with 8 bases in the middle. CDR3 sequence reads: CAWSVPSGNQPQHF. As DNA, the CDR3 is TGTGCCTGGAGTGTACCGTCGGGCAATCAGCCCCAGCATTTT. The variable domain in full, completed from reference TRBV30 and TRBJ1-5, reads SQTIHQWPATLVQPVGSPLSLECTVEGTSNPNLYWYRQAAGRGLQLLFYSVGIGQISSEVPQNLSASRPQDRQFILSSKKLLLSDSGFYLCAWSVPSGNQPQHFGDGTRLSIL.

This sequence joins TRBV6-5 and TRBJ1-2, with D possibly TRBD1 on 6 matching bases. The CDR3 runs 12 residues. V was pared by 5 bases and J by 8 bases, with 12 bases between. From germline, CDR1 is MNHEY and CDR2 SVGAGI. CDR3 protein: CASSTQGGGYTF. CDR3 bases: TGTGCCAGCAGTACACAGGGTGGCGGCTACACCTTC.